Here is one TCR beta chain with its context. Measured with immunoSEQ multiplex PCR; TCRdb has only the in-frame clones, and not every one. The data show 200,000 to 300,000 clones, with approximately 85% seen just once and about 8.2% held by the top ten. The entry originates in a study of blood T cell repertoires in COVID-19. About the study: T cells, B-cell-depleted T cells, or PBMCs provided the cDNA or gDNA that served as material.

This CDR3 is 14 amino acids long. V lost 6 bases to trimming and J lost 2 bases; unmatched junction nucleotides: 5. Germline V gene lookup returns CDR1 SEHNR and CDR2 FQNEAQ (reference sequence). J is TRBJ1-1 and V is TRBV7-9; 8 bases map to TRBD1. This TCR derives from a woman aged 45 to 65 with acute COVID-19. Sequenced material: PBMCs or T cells enriched from blood (not recorded which). The CDR3 DNA sequence: TGTGCCAGCAGGCGAGGACAGGGTAACACTGAAGCTTTCTTT. It translates to CASRRGQGNTEAFF.